This TCR beta chain was identified during a study of technical replicates of blood from a handful of donors. The germline V and J ends were trimmed by 1 base and 5 bases, with 14 bases remaining between them. Germline CDR1 reads MGHRA; CDR2 reads YSYEKL. The CDR3 runs to 16 residues. The method was immunoSEQ multiplex PCR; TCRdb's version includes in-frame clones alone and lacks a portion of them. The table has about 84,000 clones, around 97% seen once; the top ten hold more than 0.15%. The specimen was T cells isolated from PBMCs. This chain connects TRBV4-1 to TRBJ1-4; a weak D match, TRBD1 (5 bases). This receptor was taken from a human donor in good health. The CDR3 DNA sequence: TGCGCCAGCAGCCAAGGCTATGTGACAGTAAATGAAAAACTGTTTTTT. Amino acid sequence: CASSQGYVTVNEKLFF.